The 26 T cell receptor beta chains below all came from one sample that was sequenced in a study of cytomegalovirus exposure and HLA in healthy donors (TCRdb year 2017). Libraries were built with the immunoSEQ multiplex PCR assay. The multiplex PCR relied on a mix of 60 forward primers for TCR Vbeta segments and 13 reverse primers for TCR Jbeta segments. TCRdb took this table from immuneACCESS and kept in-frame rearrangements with V and J called. Such tables lack part of the clones; where checked against another copy, unresolved V genes explain under half of the gap, and the rest is unexplained. This sample holds 130,000 or so clones; just under 80% were observed only once. Jointly, the top ten make up roughly 5% of the sample. The specimen sequenced was PBMCs. These receptors were collected from a man aged 30 to 45 in good health and CMV-seronegative.

This rearrangement joins TRBV2 to TRBJ2-7; TRBD2 matches 8 bases. The V and J ends lost 5 bases and 5 bases, in that order; junction bases with no gene match: 8. This CDR3 has 14 residues. CDR1 is SNHLY and CDR2 is FYNNEI in the germline V gene. CDR3: CASSTSGPVDEQYF. The DNA for the CDR3 is TGTGCCAGCAGTACTAGCGGCCCGGTGGACGAGCAGTACTTC.

The chain joins TRBV28 to TRBJ1-3; TRBD1 aligns across 8 bases. The CDR3 is 14 residues long. V shed 9 bases, J shed 2 bases, and the junction held 6 bases outside the gene matches. Germline V lookup: CDR1 MDHEN, CDR2 SYDVKM. The CDR3 coding sequence is TGTGCCAGTGGACAGGGAAGGGCTGGAAACACCATATATTTT. Its translation is CASGQGRAGNTIYF. Full variable domain (remainder filled in from reference TRBV28 and TRBJ1-3): DVKVTQSSRYLVKRTGEKVFLECVQDMDHENMFWYRQDPGLGLRLIYFSYDVKMKEKGDIPEGYSVSREKKERFSLILESASTNQTSMYLCASGQGRAGNTIYFGEGSWLTVV.

The CDR3 loop is CASSSMSGVFGNIQYF. CDR3 sequence (DNA): TGTGCCAGCAGTTCGATGTCGGGAGTTTTCGGAAACATTCAGTACTTC. The gene calls are TRBV28 and TRBJ2-4, with D possibly TRBD2 on 6 matching bases. The CDR3 consists of 16 residues. In germline, CDR1 is MDHEN, CDR2 SYDVKM. V was pared by 4 bases and J by 6 bases, with 19 bases between.

This clone was observed once. This rearrangement joins TRBV6-1 to TRBJ1-5; TRBD1 agrees at 7 bases. The CDR3 covers 16 residues. The V gene end was trimmed by 4 bases and the J gene end by 0 bases; junction bases not matched to a gene: 6. CDR1 and CDR2 from the germline V gene are MNHNS and SASEGT. CDR3 in DNA: TGTGCCAGCAGTGGGGACAGTAATCTTAGCAATCAGCCCCAGCATTTT. Translating gives CASSGDSNLSNQPQHF.

In this sample, this clone turned up a few times. The V and J genes are TRBV4-3 and TRBJ2-7; TRBD2 aligns across 16 bases. CDR1 is LGHNA, CDR2 YSLEER, per germline. This CDR3 is built from 17 residues. V shed 0 bases and J 5 bases; nucleotides not matched to a gene: 4. The CDR3 coding sequence is TGCGCCAGCAGCCAAGATTCGGGACTAGCGGGGGGGAACGAGCAGTACTTC. This codes for CASSQDSGLAGGNEQYF.

The rearrangement links TRBV5-1 to TRBJ2-7, with 12 bases lining up with TRBD1. With 0 bases clipped from V and 5 bases from J, the junction kept 6 bases outside the gene matches. The length of the CDR3 is 16 residues. Germline CDR1 is SGHRS and CDR2 is YFSETQ. CDR3 bases: TGCGCCAGCAGCTTGGGGGGGACAGGGGGCTTCGACGAGCAGTACTTC. Amino acid sequence: CASSLGGTGGFDEQYF. Full variable domain (missing parts from reference TRBV5-1 and TRBJ2-7): KAGVTQTPRYLIKTRGQQVTLSCSPISGHRSVSWYQQTPGQGLQFLFEYFSETQRNKGNFPGRFSGRQFSNSRSEMNVSTLELGDSALYLCASSLGGTGGFDEQYFGPGTRLTVT.

This chain joins TRBV27 and TRBJ2-2; 8 nucleotides align to TRBD1. CDR3 length equals 15 residues. Germline V gene lookup returns CDR1 MNHEY and CDR2 SMNVEV (reference sequence). V shed 4 bases, J shed 5 bases, and the junction held 6 bases outside the gene matches. Here the CDR3 reads CASSWSRQGTGELFF. The CDR3, as DNA: TGTGCCAGCAGTTGGTCGAGACAGGGGACCGGGGAGCTGTTTTTT.

The chain carries TRBV21-1 and TRBJ1-5. TRBV21-1 is tagged as a pseudogene. This CDR3 is built from 15 residues. The DNA for the CDR3 is TGTGCCAGCAGCAAAGTTGAGGGTAGCAATCAGCCCCAGCATTTT. Amino acids: CASSKVEGSNQPQHF.

A word on this clone: A read error may account for a junction end that differs from germline. V gene TRBV19 combines with J gene TRBJ2-1; D call uncertain. From germline, CDR1 is LNHDA and CDR2 SQIVND (reference sequence). The CDR3 contains 14 residues. The CDR3 here is CASSIYSSNNEQFF. In DNA, the CDR3 is TGTGCCAGTAGTATATACTCCTCCAACAATGAGCAGTTCTTC.

CDR3 coding DNA: TGTGCCAGCAGCCCGCAGGGGCGGTCTAACTATGGCTACACCTTC. Protein product: CASSPQGRSNYGYTF. V is TRBV9 and J is TRBJ1-2; tentatively, D is TRBD1 (6 bases). Germline V gives CDR1 SGDLS, CDR2 YYNGEE. Trimming left V 4 bases short and J 0 bases short, with 13 bases between. The length of the CDR3 is 15 residues.

This clone appeared a few times. The chain combines TRBV4-3 with TRBJ2-2, with a weak D call TRBD1 (5 bases). V shed 2 bases and J shed 1 base, with 8 bases lying between them. CDR1 and CDR2 from the germline V gene are LGHNA and YSLEER. The CDR3 has 15 residues. The CDR3 DNA follows: TGCGCCAGCAGCCAAATAGGACAGAACACCGGGGAGCTGTTTTTT. Translation: CASSQIGQNTGELFF.

This rearrangement joins TRBV27 to TRBJ2-5, with 7 bases lining up with TRBD1. The germline gives CDR1 MNHEY, CDR2 SMNVEV (reference sequence). The CDR3 length is 14 residues. J lost 5 bases, V lost 5 bases, and 8 bases had no gene match. In DNA form, the CDR3 reads TGTGCCAGCAGTAAGAGGGGGCGCGGGGAGACCCAGTACTTC. The encoded protein is CASSKRGRGETQYF.

The gene calls are TRBV7-2 and TRBJ1-1, with D possibly TRBD1 on 6 matching bases. The germline CDR1 and CDR2 sequences are SGHTA and FQGNSA. The CDR3 runs 14 residues. The V gene lost 3 bases and the J gene lost 4 bases, with 12 bases spanning the gap. DNA of the CDR3: TGTGCCAGCAGCTTTACAGGGTTAGCCACTGAAGCTTTCTTT. This gives the protein CASSFTGLATEAFF.

V usage is TRBV7-9 and J usage is TRBJ2-1; D gene ambiguous. The CDR3 has 15 amino acids. Germline values: CDR1 SEHNR, CDR2 FQNEAQ (reference sequence). V was clipped by 5 bases and J by 5 bases, with 16 bases between them. CDR3 protein: CASSHGETLNNEQFF. The DNA for the CDR3 is TGTGCCAGCAGCCACGGAGAGACTTTAAACAATGAGCAGTTCTTC.

V usage is TRBV27 and J usage is TRBJ1-5, with D unresolved. Per the germline V gene, CDR1 is MNHEY and CDR2 is SMNVEV (reference sequence). The ends were cut back, 7 bases at V and 7 bases at J, with 11 bases in the middle. CDR3 length: 12 amino acids. The CDR3 loop reads CASMRVGQPQHF. The CDR3 DNA reads TGTGCCAGCATGAGGGTTGGACAGCCCCAGCATTTT.

The CDR3: CASSLGLAGNQPQHF. In DNA form, the CDR3 reads TGTGCCAGCAGCTTAGGATTGGCGGGGAATCAGCCCCAGCATTTT. The J gene is TRBJ1-5, the V gene TRBV7-2; D unclear. CDR1 SGHTA and CDR2 FQGNSA come from the germline V gene. The CDR3 consists of 15 residues. Trimming removed 1 base at V and 4 bases at J, with 11 bases between.

This chain uses TRBV9 with TRBJ2-5; 7 nucleotides align to TRBD1. Germline trimming cut 4 bases from V and 3 bases from J; bases unmatched to any gene: 6. This CDR3 region has 14 residues. Germline V gene lookup returns CDR1 SGDLS and CDR2 YYNGEE. CDR3 loop: CASSFSGGEETQYF. The CDR3, as DNA: TGTGCCAGCAGCTTCTCAGGGGGTGAAGAGACCCAGTACTTC.

This clone occurred once. The chain has TRBV7-8 and TRBJ2-2, with D possibly being TRBD2 (5 bases). CDR1 is SGHVS, CDR2 FQNEAQ, per germline. V dropped 0 bases and J dropped 4 bases, with 12 bases sitting between them. This CDR3 has 16 residues. CDR3 loop: CASSLAGVGTTGELFF. The DNA of the CDR3 is TGTGCCAGCAGCTTAGCGGGAGTAGGTACCACCGGGGAGCTGTTTTTT. The variable domain in full, completed from reference TRBV7-8 and TRBJ2-2, reads GAGVSQSPRYKVAKRGQDVALRCDPISGHVSLFWYQQALGQGPEFLTYFQNEAQLDKSGLPSDRFFAERPEGSVSTLKIQRTQQEDSAVYLCASSLAGVGTTGELFFGEGSRLTVL.

This clone was seen a few times. This chain uses TRBV27 with TRBJ1-2, with D possibly matching TRBD1 (5 bases). The V end was cut by 5 bases, the J end by 3 bases, with 16 bases between. The CDR3 runs to 15 residues. Germline lookup yields CDR1 MNHEY and CDR2 SMNVEV (reference sequence). This chain's CDR3 is CASSPRAGLYYGYTF. CDR3 DNA sequence: TGTGCCAGCAGTCCCCGGGCAGGGCTATACTATGGCTACACCTTC.

This clone was seen more than once but under ten times. This chain links TRBV7-9 with TRBJ1-1; a possible D gene is TRBD1 (5 bases). Germline V gives CDR1 SEHNR, CDR2 FQNEAQ (reference sequence). V dropped 8 bases and J dropped 5 bases, with 18 bases sitting between them. The CDR3 contains 14 residues. The CDR3 nucleotides are TGTGCCAGCGAGTCTGGTCGGGGGGATACTGAAGCTTTCTTT. As protein: CASESGRGDTEAFF. Full variable domain (outside the CDR3, taken from reference TRBV7-9 and TRBJ1-1): DTGVSQNPRHKITKRGQNVTFRCDPISEHNRLYWYRQTLGQGPEFLTYFQNEAQLEKSRLLSDRFSAERPKGSFSTLEIQRTEQGDSAMYLCASESGRGDTEAFFGQGTRLTVV.

The chain carries TRBV5-1 and TRBJ2-3; 7 bases fit TRBD1. Germline V gene sequence: CDR1 SGHRS, CDR2 YFSETQ. This CDR3 is built from 14 residues. V dropped 5 bases and J dropped 4; count of bases not matched to a gene: 7. CDR3 loop: CASSRGQVSDTQYF. The CDR3 nucleotides are TGCGCCAGCAGTCGTGGACAGGTCTCAGATACGCAGTATTTT.

This chain links TRBV28 with TRBJ1-1, with a weak D call TRBD1 (5 bases). V was trimmed by 5 bases and J by 3 bases, leaving 10 bases between them. Germline V lookup: CDR1 MDHEN, CDR2 SYDVKM. The CDR3 totals 13 residues. The CDR3 region has the DNA TGTGCCAGCAGTCATCAGGGTGACACTGAAGCTTTCTTT. It codes for CASSHQGDTEAFF. The whole variable domain, filled in from reference TRBV28 and TRBJ1-1, reads DVKVTQSSRYLVKRTGEKVFLECVQDMDHENMFWYRQDPGLGLRLIYFSYDVKMKEKGDIPEGYSVSREKKERFSLILESASTNQTSMYLCASSHQGDTEAFFGQGTRLTVV.

The chain has TRBV4-2 and TRBJ2-7; D unclear. V was trimmed by 1 base and J by 0 bases, leaving 10 bases between them. The length of the CDR3 is 15 residues. The germline CDR1 and CDR2 sequences are LGHNA and YNFKEQ. As DNA, the CDR3 is TGTGCCAGCAGCCAAGGGTTAGCCGCCTCCTACGAGCAGTACTTC. Translating gives CASSQGLAASYEQYF.

This chain links TRBV7-2 with TRBJ1-5; D is perhaps TRBD1 (5 bases). The CDR3 is 14 amino acids. The germline V gene encodes CDR1 SGHTA and CDR2 FQGNSA. Trimming stripped 5 bases from V and 7 bases from J, with 15 bases between. The CDR3 DNA reads TGTGCCAGCAGCCCTGACGGGGGACGGCAGCCCCAGCATTTT. This encodes CASSPDGGRQPQHF. The variable domain in full, completed from reference TRBV7-2 and TRBJ1-5, reads GAGVSQSPSNKVTEKGKDVELRCDPISGHTALYWYRQSLGQGLEFLIYFQGNSAPDKSGLPSDRFSAERTGGSVSTLTIQRTQQEDSAVYLCASSPDGGRQPQHFGDGTRLSIL.

The rearrangement joins TRBV7-2 to TRBJ2-3, with 7 bases matching TRBD2. Trimming at V came to 2 bases and at J to 5 bases, leaving 4 bases not matched to a gene. The CDR3 is made up of 14 amino acids. Germline lookup yields CDR1 SGHTA and CDR2 FQGNSA. The chain's CDR3 is CASSLRGGIDTQYF. The CDR3 DNA reads TGTGCCAGCAGCTTACGCGGGGGAATAGATACGCAGTATTTT.

The chain has TRBV6-5 and TRBJ1-1; TRBD1 aligns across 10 bases. The CDR3 covers 16 residues. V shed 0 bases, J shed 6 bases, and the junction held 7 bases outside the gene matches. Germline lookup yields CDR1 MNHEY and CDR2 SVGAGI. In DNA form, the CDR3 reads TGTGCCAGCAGTTACTCCCGGGACAGGGGAGGAGCTGAAGCTTTCTTT. Its translation is CASSYSRDRGGAEAFF.